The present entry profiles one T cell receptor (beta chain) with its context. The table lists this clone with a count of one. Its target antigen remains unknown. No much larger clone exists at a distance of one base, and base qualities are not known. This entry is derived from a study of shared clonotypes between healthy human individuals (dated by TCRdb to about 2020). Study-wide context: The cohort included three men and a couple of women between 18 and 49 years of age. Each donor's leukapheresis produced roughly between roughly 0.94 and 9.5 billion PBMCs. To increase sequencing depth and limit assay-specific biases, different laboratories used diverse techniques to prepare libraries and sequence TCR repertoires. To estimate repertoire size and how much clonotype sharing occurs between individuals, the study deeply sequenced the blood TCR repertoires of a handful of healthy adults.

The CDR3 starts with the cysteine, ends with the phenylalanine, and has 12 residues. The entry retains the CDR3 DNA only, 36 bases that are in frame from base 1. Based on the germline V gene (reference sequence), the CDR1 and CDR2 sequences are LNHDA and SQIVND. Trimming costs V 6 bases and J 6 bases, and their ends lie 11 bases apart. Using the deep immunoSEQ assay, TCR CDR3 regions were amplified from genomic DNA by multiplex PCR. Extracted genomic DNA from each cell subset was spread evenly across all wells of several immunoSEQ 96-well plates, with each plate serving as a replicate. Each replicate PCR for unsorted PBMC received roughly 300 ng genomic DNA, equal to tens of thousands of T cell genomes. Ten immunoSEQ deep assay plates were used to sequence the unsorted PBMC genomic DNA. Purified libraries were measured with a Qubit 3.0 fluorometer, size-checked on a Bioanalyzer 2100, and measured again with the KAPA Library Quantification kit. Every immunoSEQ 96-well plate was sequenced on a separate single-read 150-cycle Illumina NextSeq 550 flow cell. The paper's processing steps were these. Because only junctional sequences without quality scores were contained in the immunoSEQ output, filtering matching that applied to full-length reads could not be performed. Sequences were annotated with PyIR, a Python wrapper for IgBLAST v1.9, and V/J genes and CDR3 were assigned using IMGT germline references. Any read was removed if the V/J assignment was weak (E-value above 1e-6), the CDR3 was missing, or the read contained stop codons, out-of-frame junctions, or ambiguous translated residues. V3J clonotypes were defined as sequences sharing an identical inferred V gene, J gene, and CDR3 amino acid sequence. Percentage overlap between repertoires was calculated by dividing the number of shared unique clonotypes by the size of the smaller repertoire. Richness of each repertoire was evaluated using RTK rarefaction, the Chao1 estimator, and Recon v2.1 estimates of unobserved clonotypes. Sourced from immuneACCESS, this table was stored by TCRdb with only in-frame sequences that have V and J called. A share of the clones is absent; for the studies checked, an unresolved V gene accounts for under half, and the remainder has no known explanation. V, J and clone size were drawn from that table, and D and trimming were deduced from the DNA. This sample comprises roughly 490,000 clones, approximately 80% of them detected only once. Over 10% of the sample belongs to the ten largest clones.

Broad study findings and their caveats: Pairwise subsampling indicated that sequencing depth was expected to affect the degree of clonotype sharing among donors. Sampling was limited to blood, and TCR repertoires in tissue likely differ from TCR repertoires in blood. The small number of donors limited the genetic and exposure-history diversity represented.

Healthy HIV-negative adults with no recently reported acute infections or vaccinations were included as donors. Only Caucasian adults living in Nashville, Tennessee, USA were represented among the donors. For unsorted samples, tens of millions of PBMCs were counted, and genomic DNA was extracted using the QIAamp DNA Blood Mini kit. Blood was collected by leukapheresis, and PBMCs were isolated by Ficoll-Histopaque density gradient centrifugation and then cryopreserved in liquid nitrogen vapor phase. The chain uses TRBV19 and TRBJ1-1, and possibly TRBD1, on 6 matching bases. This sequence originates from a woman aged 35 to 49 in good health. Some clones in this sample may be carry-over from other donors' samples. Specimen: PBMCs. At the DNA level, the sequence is TGTGCCAGTAGCATCCGGACAGCTGAAGCTTTCTTT. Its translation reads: CASSIRTAEAFF.